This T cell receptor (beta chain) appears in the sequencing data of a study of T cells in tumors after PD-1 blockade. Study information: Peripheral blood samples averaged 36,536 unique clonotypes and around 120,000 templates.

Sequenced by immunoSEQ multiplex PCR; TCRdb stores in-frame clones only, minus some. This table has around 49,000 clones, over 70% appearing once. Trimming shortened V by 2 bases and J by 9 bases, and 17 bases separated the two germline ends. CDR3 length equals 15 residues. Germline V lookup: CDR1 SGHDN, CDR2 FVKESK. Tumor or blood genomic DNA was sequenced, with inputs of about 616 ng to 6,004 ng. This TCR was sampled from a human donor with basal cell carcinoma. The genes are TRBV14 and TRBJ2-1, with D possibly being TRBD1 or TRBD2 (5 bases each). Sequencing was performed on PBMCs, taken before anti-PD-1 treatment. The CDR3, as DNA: TGTGCCAGCAGCCAACTTGAGGGGCACTTAATTGAGCAGTTCTTC. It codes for CASSQLEGHLIEQFF.